Shown below are 19 T cell receptor beta chains from a single sample sequenced in a study of untreated major depressive disorder. Their antigen targets remain unknown. Sequencing was performed with immunoSEQ multiplex PCR; in TCRdb, only in-frame clones are kept and a portion is missing. The table has 10,000 to 15,000 clones, around nine tenths seen once. Overall study results and limits: CD4+ T cells from depressed patients used TRBV05-01 (Vbeta 5.1) more often than controls.

Material: CD4+ T cells from PBMCs. These receptors were collected from a man in his thirties or forties with major depressive disorder.

This chain uses TRBV11-1 with TRBJ2-5; D remains ambiguous. The CDR3 runs 14 residues. Germline CDR1 SGHAT, CDR2 FQDESV (reference sequence). The V gene lost 1 base and the J gene lost 2 bases, with 8 bases spanning the gap. CDR3 protein: CASSLGWQQETQYF. CDR3 DNA sequence: TGTGCCAGCAGCTTAGGGTGGCAGCAAGAGACCCAGTACTTC.

V is TRBV11-2 and J is TRBJ2-3, with TRBD2 matching 8 bases. Germline V gene data show CDR1 as SGHAT and CDR2 as FQNNGV. The CDR3 is 15 amino acids. The junction had 6 bases not matched to a gene; V was cut back by 5 bases and J by 2 bases. CDR3 in amino acids: CASSSQRGSTDTQYF. DNA for the CDR3: TGTGCCAGCAGCAGTCAGCGGGGGTCCACAGATACGCAGTATTTT.

The chain is built from TRBV25-1 and TRBJ1-2; TRBD1 is a possible D gene (6 bases). This CDR3 is built from 14 residues. Per germline, CDR1 MGHDK and CDR2 SYGVNS. Trimming removed 3 bases at V and 4 bases at J, with 12 bases between. The CDR3 is CASSDLGGSYGYTF. The CDR3 DNA reads as TGTGCCAGCAGTGACTTGGGGGGCTCCTATGGCTACACCTTC.

This clone appeared once. The chain recombines TRBV6-5 with TRBJ1-6, with D uncertain. The CDR3 spans 14 residues. V lost 5 bases to trimming and J lost 7 bases, with 12 bases between them. Germline lookup yields CDR1 MNHEY and CDR2 SVGAGI. The CDR3 coding sequence is TGTGCCAGCAGTCTACCCGAAGGAAATTCACCCCTCCACTTT. Translation: CASSLPEGNSPLHF.

V and J are TRBV27 and TRBJ2-7, with 12 bases aligning to TRBD1. Losses at the gene ends were 10 bases for V and 5 bases for J; bases not matched to a gene: 9. Germline CDR1 MNHEY, CDR2 SMNVEV (reference sequence). The CDR3 contains 14 residues. CDR3 DNA sequence: TGTGCCACTTGGAGGGGACAGGGGGCAAACGAGCAGTACTTC. It codes for CATWRGQGANEQYF.

The chain couples TRBV10-3 to TRBJ1-2; 8 bases line up with TRBD1. The V segment lost 4 bases and the J segment 4 bases; nucleotides outside the gene matches: 17. The CDR3 contains 18 residues. Germline CDR1 ENHRY, CDR2 SYGVKD. CDR3 sequence (DNA): TGTGCCATCAGTGGGGGCTCCGGGACAGGATCCCTAGGCTATGGCTACACCTTC. The encoded protein is CAISGGSGTGSLGYGYTF.

The V and J genes are TRBV6-1 and TRBJ2-1, with D unclear. CDR3 length: 14 amino acids. V was shortened by 4 bases and J by 9 bases, with 16 bases between the two germline ends. Germline V gene lookup returns CDR1 MNHNS and CDR2 SASEGT. The chain's CDR3 is CASSGFSVSVEQFF. The CDR3 DNA reads TGTGCCAGCAGTGGATTCTCAGTGAGTGTTGAGCAGTTCTTC.

The gene calls are TRBV19 and TRBJ2-6; D tentatively reads TRBD1 or TRBD2 (6 bases each). The V gene lost 4 bases and the J gene lost 1 base, with 11 bases spanning the gap. From germline, CDR1 is LNHDA and CDR2 SQIVND (reference sequence). The CDR3 covers 16 residues. The CDR3 spells CASSNQGRSGANVLTF. CDR3 nucleotides: TGTGCCAGTAGTAATCAGGGGAGGTCTGGGGCCAACGTCCTGACTTTC.

This chain uses TRBV14 with TRBJ2-7; tentative D call: TRBD1 (5 bases). V was shortened by 4 bases and J by 2 bases, with 12 bases between the two germline ends. Germline values: CDR1 SGHDN, CDR2 FVKESK. This CDR3 region has 14 residues. CDR3 loop: CASSPRRQTYEQYF. The CDR3 DNA follows: TGTGCCAGCAGCCCCCGTCGACAGACCTACGAGCAGTACTTC. The full variable domain, in which reference TRBV14 and TRBJ2-7 provide the parts outside the CDR3, is EAGVTQFPSHSVIEKGQTVTLRCDPISGHDNLYWYRRVMGKEIKFLLHFVKESKQDESGMPNNRFLAERTGGTYSTLKVQPAELEDSGVYFCASSPRRQTYEQYFGPGTRLTVT.

The rearrangement links TRBV11-3 to TRBJ1-1; a possible D gene is TRBD1 (6 bases). The V end was cut by 4 bases, the J end by 3 bases, with 9 bases between. The CDR3 totals 13 residues. CDR1 is SGHNT, CDR2 YENEEA, per germline. CDR3 nucleotides: TGTGCCAGCAGCTCACGACAGGACACTGAAGCTTTCTTT. Its translation is CASSSRQDTEAFF.

The rearrangement uses TRBV5-1 and TRBJ1-5; D is unresolved. Per germline, CDR1 SGHRS and CDR2 YFSETQ. Trimming took off 1 base at V and 4 bases at J, with 12 bases between the two ends. The CDR3 runs 15 residues. The CDR3 region is CASSLFPEPNQPQHF. CDR3 DNA sequence: TGCGCCAGCAGCTTGTTCCCTGAACCTAATCAGCCCCAGCATTTT.

The sample holds a few counts of this clone. The genes are TRBV9 and TRBJ2-7; maybe TRBD1 (6 bases). There are 14 residues in the CDR3. Looked up from germline, CDR1 is SGDLS and CDR2 is YYNGEE. The V end lost 1 base, the J end lost 2 bases, and 10 bases lay between the germline ends. The CDR3 protein is CASSVQGIPYEQYF. CDR3 sequence (DNA): TGTGCCAGCAGCGTACAGGGGATCCCCTACGAGCAGTACTTC.

V and J are TRBV7-6 and TRBJ2-3; D gene unclear. CDR1 is SGHVS and CDR2 is FNYEAQ in the germline V gene. Trimming removed 0 bases from V and 6 bases from J, with 13 bases in between. This CDR3 has 15 amino acids. In nucleotides, the CDR3 is TGTGCCAGCAGCTTAGCGGGGTCGCCGCTGGATACGCAGTATTTT. Its protein product is CASSLAGSPLDTQYF.

This chain joins TRBV2 and TRBJ1-5; D gene unclear. CDR3 length equals 13 residues. Germline V CDR1 and CDR2: SNHLY, FYNNEI. Trimming removed 7 bases at V and 7 bases at J, with 14 bases between. The CDR3 DNA is TGTGCCAGCACCCTTCAAGTTGGGCAGCCCCAGCATTTT. It encodes CASTLQVGQPQHF. Supplemented by reference TRBV2 and TRBJ1-5, the full variable domain reads EPEVTQTPSHQVTQMGQEVILRCVPISNHLYFYWYRQILGQKVEFLVSFYNNEISEKSEIFDDQFSVERPDGSNFTLKIRSTKLEDSAMYFCASTLQVGQPQHFGDGTRLSIL.

This chain uses TRBV6-5 with TRBJ2-5, with 12 bases identical to TRBD2. CDR1 is MNHEY, CDR2 SVGAGI, per germline. This CDR3 comprises 16 residues. After removal of 0 bases from V and 1 base from J, the junction contained 0 bases not matched to a gene. The CDR3 DNA reads as TGTGCCAGCAGTTACTCACTAGCGGGGGGCCAAGAGACCCAGTACTTC. The encoded protein is CASSYSLAGGQETQYF.

The chain employs TRBV4-1 and TRBJ2-7; 14 bases align to TRBD2. Trimming took 4 bases from V and 6 from J; bases not matched to a gene: 5. This CDR3 region has 15 residues. CDR1 and CDR2 from the germline V gene are MGHRA and YSYEKL. In DNA form, the CDR3 reads TGCGCCAGCAGCCGATCGACTAGCGGGGGGGCCGAGCAGTACTTC. Amino acid sequence: CASSRSTSGGAEQYF.

The V call is TRBV11-2, the J call TRBJ2-3; TRBD1 is a possible D gene (5 bases). Germline V gives CDR1 SGHAT, CDR2 FQNNGV. This CDR3 contains 15 residues. V gave up 4 bases and J gave up 2 bases, with 13 bases separating them. DNA for the CDR3: TGTGCCAGCAGCTACGTAGGTGGGGCCACAGATACGCAGTATTTT. Its protein is CASSYVGGATDTQYF.

This chain links TRBV7-9 with TRBJ2-7; 9 bases match TRBD1. With V trimmed by 3 bases and J by 9 bases, 9 bases remained unmatched. The CDR3 totals 14 residues. CDR1 SEHNR and CDR2 FQNEAQ come from the germline V gene (reference sequence). CDR3 coding DNA: TGTGCCAGCAGCTTGGACCTACAGGGGGCGACGCAGTACTTC. Translation: CASSLDLQGATQYF. Using reference TRBV7-9 and TRBJ2-7 for the parts outside the CDR3, the full variable domain is DTGVSQNPRHKITKRGQNVTFRCDPISEHNRLYWYRQTLGQGPEFLTYFQNEAQLEKSRLLSDRFSAERPKGSFSTLEIQRTEQGDSAMYLCASSLDLQGATQYFGPGTRLTVT.

The V gene is TRBV5-1, the J gene TRBJ2-2, with D maybe TRBD1 (5 bases). Germline assignment: CDR1 SGHRS and CDR2 YFSETQ. The CDR3 is 15 amino acids. Trimming stripped 0 bases from V and 5 bases from J, with 11 bases between. CDR3 amino acids: CASSLDGAQTGELFF. CDR3 in DNA: TGCGCCAGCAGCTTGGATGGGGCGCAGACCGGGGAGCTGTTTTTT. Based on the CDR3 plus reference TRBV5-1 and TRBJ2-2, the full variable domain is KAGVTQTPRYLIKTRGQQVTLSCSPISGHRSVSWYQQTPGQGLQFLFEYFSETQRNKGNFPGRFSGRQFSNSRSEMNVSTLELGDSALYLCASSLDGAQTGELFFGEGSRLTVL.